Listed here are 14 T cell receptor beta chains from one sample, sequenced in a study of cytomegalovirus exposure and HLA in healthy donors. The PCR was carried out with 60 Vbeta primers and 13 Jbeta primers. Assay: immunoSEQ multiplex PCR; the TCRdb copy retains only in-frame clones and omits some. This repertoire shows 150,000 to 200,000 clones, roughly 79% found once; its top ten account for 4.9%. Sequencing was done on a sample of PBMCs. These receptors originate from a woman in her late teens or twenties in good health and CMV-seropositive.

The CDR3 spells CASSPVLTGDTIYF. The CDR3 nucleotides read TGTGCCAGCAGCCCAGTCCTGACCGGGGACACCATATATTTT. The V and J genes are TRBV9 and TRBJ1-3; D is undetermined. The CDR3 runs to 14 residues. Between the trimmed V and J ends, which lost 4 bases and 8 bases, there was a span of 16 bases. In germline, CDR1 is SGDLS, CDR2 YYNGEE.

The V and J genes are TRBV5-1 and TRBJ2-7, with 9 bases matching TRBD1. Germline trimming cut 1 base from V and 9 bases from J; bases unmatched to any gene: 2. The CDR3 length is 12 residues. Germline-derived CDR1 and CDR2 are SGHRS and YFSETQ. CDR3 amino acids: CASSLTGGRQYF. The CDR3 region has the DNA TGCGCCAGCAGCTTGACAGGGGGCAGGCAGTACTTC.

J is TRBJ2-7 and V is TRBV21-1; no DNA check was done on the table's D call, TRBD2. TRBV21-1 is shown as a pseudogene. This CDR3 has 15 amino acids. CDR3 DNA sequence: TGTGCCAGCAGCAACGGTCTCCGGACTAGTAGAGAGCAGTACTTC. It is translated as CASSNGLRTSREQYF.

V is TRBV7-2 and J is TRBJ2-3; the D gene is possibly TRBD2 (6 bases). Germline values: CDR1 SGHTA, CDR2 FQGNSA. V lost 4 bases to trimming and J lost 3 bases, with 14 bases between them. The length of the CDR3 is 15 residues. The CDR3 DNA follows: TGTGCCAGCAGCTCAGGACTGGGGGGAACAGATACGCAGTATTTT. It encodes CASSSGLGGTDTQYF.

V usage is TRBV28 and J usage is TRBJ1-1; 9 bases map to TRBD1. V was pared by 8 bases and J by 1 base, with 2 bases of the junction left unmatched. The CDR3 totals 13 residues. Germline V gene lookup returns CDR1 MDHEN and CDR2 SYDVKM. CDR3 DNA: TGTGCCAGCTGGGGACAGGGGAACACTGAAGCTTTCTTT. Translating it yields CASWGQGNTEAFF.

The chain employs TRBV28 and TRBJ1-2; perhaps TRBD1 as D (6 bases). Germline loops: CDR1 MDHEN, CDR2 SYDVKM. The CDR3 covers 14 residues. Trimming removed 7 bases from V and 0 bases from J, with 12 bases in between. DNA of the CDR3: TGTGCCAGCATCCAGGGGACCCCTAACTATGGCTACACCTTC. Encoded protein: CASIQGTPNYGYTF.

This clone was detected once. The chain has TRBV27 and TRBJ2-1; D may be TRBD2 (6 bases). This CDR3 is built from 16 residues. The V gene lost 5 bases and the J gene lost 11 bases, with 25 bases spanning the gap. Germline V gene data show CDR1 as MNHEY and CDR2 as SMNVEV (reference sequence). The CDR3 sequence: CASSPTTGTPLGKQFF. The DNA of the CDR3 is TGTGCCAGCAGTCCAACCACCGGGACTCCCCTAGGGAAGCAGTTCTTC.

V is TRBV18 and J is TRBJ1-2; TRBD1 matches at 7 bases. V gave up 3 bases and J gave up 10 bases; unmatched junction bases: 14. CDR3 size: 15 residues. Germline-derived CDR1 and CDR2 are KGHSH and LQKENI. The CDR3 is CASSPPGQRRPNYTF. CDR3 DNA sequence: TGTGCCAGCTCACCCCCGGGACAGCGGAGGCCCAACTACACCTTC.

V and J are TRBV18 and TRBJ1-2, with TRBD1 matching over 10 bases. The trim removed 8 bases at V and 2 bases at J, leaving 5 bases unmatched. CDR3 length: 14 residues. The germline CDR1 and CDR2 sequences are KGHSH and LQKENI. The CDR3 reads CASQTDRGNYGYTF. Written as DNA, the CDR3 is TGTGCCAGCCAAACGGACAGGGGGAACTATGGCTACACCTTC.

On this clone: A junction end diverges from the germline sequence, so it may reflect a read error. The chain couples TRBV7-9 to TRBJ2-7; a possible D gene is TRBD1 (6 bases). The CDR3 runs to 13 residues. CDR1 is SEHNR, CDR2 FQNEAQ, per germline (reference sequence). CDR3 in amino acids: CSSRSTGTYEQYF. The CDR3 region has the DNA TGTTCCAGCCGCTCGACAGGAACCTACGAGCAGTACTTC. Looking up the rest from reference TRBV7-9 and TRBJ2-7 gives the full variable domain: DTGVSQNPRHKITKRGQNVTFRCDPISEHNRLYWYRQTLGQGPEFLTYFQNEAQLEKSRLLSDRFSAERPKGSFSTLEIQRTEQGDSAMYLCSSRSTGTYEQYFGPGTRLTVT.

The chain has TRBV11-2 and TRBJ1-2; tentatively, D is TRBD1 (6 bases). The V gene's germline CDR1 is SGHAT and CDR2 FQNNGV. The V end lost 4 bases, the J end lost 7 bases, and 31 bases lay between the germline ends. The CDR3 loop spans 19 amino acids. CDR3 loop: CASSSAAQGNLGLLSGYTF. The DNA for the CDR3 is TGTGCCAGCAGCTCAGCGGCCCAGGGGAATCTTGGGTTGTTGAGTGGCTACACCTTC.

The V and J genes are TRBV27 and TRBJ1-1; D gene ambiguous. The germline V gene has CDR1 MNHEY and CDR2 SMNVEV (reference sequence). The germline V and J ends were trimmed by 1 base and 5 bases, with 14 bases remaining between them. This CDR3 has 15 residues. CDR3 sequence reads: CASSLLGSTGTEAFF. CDR3 DNA sequence: TGTGCCAGCAGTTTATTGGGCTCCACGGGAACTGAAGCTTTCTTT.

The gene calls are TRBV10-3 and TRBJ2-2; TRBD2 might be the D (6 bases). V lost 6 bases and J 3 bases, leaving 17 bases between the germline ends. Per germline, CDR1 ENHRY and CDR2 SYGVKD. The CDR3 consists of 16 residues. The CDR3 bases are TGTGCCATCAGCTTTGGACCCGGAGGGCACACCGGGGAGCTGTTTTTT. Translation gives CAISFGPGGHTGELFF.

The chain recombines TRBV4-1 with TRBJ2-1; a weak D match, TRBD1 (5 bases). CDR1 is MGHRA, CDR2 YSYEKL, per germline. The CDR3 has 19 residues. Deletions cut 6 bases from V and 0 bases from J, with 24 bases between. CDR3 nucleotide sequence: TGCGCCAGCAGTACCATGATCCCTCTAGGGGATTTCTCCTACAATGAGCAGTTCTTC. It is translated as CASSTMIPLGDFSYNEQFF.